This TCR beta chain came from a study of blood T cells in healthy people across ages. Notes on the study in general: Nothing was known about donor CMV status, and this possibly confounded expanded clonotype changes.

Every sample had a minimum of 6.5 million PBMCs isolated. On this clonotype itself: Its antigen is currently unknown.

Then a second PCR, running roughly 7 to 11 cycles, was carried out with a sample-barcoded 5' primer and a J-beta primer mix. From the 5' RACE reads, TCRdb called clonotypes with MiXCR, one entry per CDR3 protein. The sample contains about 750,000 distinct CDR3 sequences, about 55% of which appear only once. The CDR3 covers 15 residues. Per germline, CDR1 DFQATT and CDR2 SNEGSKA (reference sequence). The V end lost 0 bases, the J end lost 3 bases, and 12 bases lay between the germline ends. Sequencing was carried out using blood. The rearrangement joins TRBV20-1 to TRBJ1-5; no clear D gene. The sequence was collected from a man older than 75 in good health. CDR3 sequence (DNA): TGCAGTGCTAGAGATCGGCGGGATTACAATCAGCCCCAGCATTTT. Translation gives CSARDRRDYNQPQHF.